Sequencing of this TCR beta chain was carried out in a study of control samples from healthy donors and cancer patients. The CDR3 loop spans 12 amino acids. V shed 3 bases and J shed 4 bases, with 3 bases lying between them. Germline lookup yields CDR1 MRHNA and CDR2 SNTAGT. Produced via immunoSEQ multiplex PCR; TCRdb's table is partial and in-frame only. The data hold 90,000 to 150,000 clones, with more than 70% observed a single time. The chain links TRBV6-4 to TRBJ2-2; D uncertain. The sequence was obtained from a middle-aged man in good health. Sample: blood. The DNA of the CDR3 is TGTGCCAGCAGTGAGGGCACCGGGGAGCTGTTTTTT. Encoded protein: CASSEGTGELFF.